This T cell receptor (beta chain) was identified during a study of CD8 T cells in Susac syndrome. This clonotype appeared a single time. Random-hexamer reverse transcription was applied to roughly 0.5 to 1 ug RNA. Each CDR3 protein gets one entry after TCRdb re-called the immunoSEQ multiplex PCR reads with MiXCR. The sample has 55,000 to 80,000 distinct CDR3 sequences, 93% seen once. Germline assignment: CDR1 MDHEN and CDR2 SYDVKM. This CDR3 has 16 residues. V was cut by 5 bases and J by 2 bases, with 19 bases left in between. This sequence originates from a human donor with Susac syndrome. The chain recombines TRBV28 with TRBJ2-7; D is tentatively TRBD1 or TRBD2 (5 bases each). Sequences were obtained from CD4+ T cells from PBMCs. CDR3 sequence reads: CASSPTGRRVTYEQYF. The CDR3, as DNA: TGTGCCAGCAGTCCCACGGGACGCCGGGTAACCTACGAGCAGTACTTC.